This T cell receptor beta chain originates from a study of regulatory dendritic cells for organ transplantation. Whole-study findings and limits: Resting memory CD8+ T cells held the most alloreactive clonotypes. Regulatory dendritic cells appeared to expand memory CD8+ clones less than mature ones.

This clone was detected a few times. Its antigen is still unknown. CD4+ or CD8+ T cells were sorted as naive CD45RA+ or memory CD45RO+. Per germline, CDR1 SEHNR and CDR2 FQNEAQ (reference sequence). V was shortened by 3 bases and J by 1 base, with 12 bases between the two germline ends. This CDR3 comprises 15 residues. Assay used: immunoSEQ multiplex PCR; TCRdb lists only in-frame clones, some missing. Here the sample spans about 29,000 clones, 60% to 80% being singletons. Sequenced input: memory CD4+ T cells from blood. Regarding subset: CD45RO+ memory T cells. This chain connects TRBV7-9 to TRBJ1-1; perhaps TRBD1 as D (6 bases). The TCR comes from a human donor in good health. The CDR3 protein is CASSFSAGENTEAFF. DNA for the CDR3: TGTGCCAGCAGCTTTTCGGCAGGGGAGAACACTGAAGCTTTCTTT.